The clone carrying this T cell receptor (beta chain) appeared many times. The data belong to a study of spatial heterogeneity in lung cancer. Per the germline V gene, CDR1 is MNHEY and CDR2 is SMNVEV (reference sequence). Trimming pared 8 bases from V and 0 bases from J, leaving 14 bases between. This CDR3 is built from 14 residues. Specified time point: sample taken at primary tumor resection. The sequenced material consisted of unsorted whole RNA from tumor, nontumor lung or frozen PBMC. MiXCR was run by TCRdb on the 5' RACE reads, yielding one entry per CDR3 protein. Among 48,000 or so distinct CDR3 sequences listed, roughly 5.7% were seen once.

This clonotype was obtained from a male donor with early-stage non-small cell lung cancer. This sample comprised PBMCs, obtained at surgery. The V gene is TRBV27, the J gene TRBJ2-7; D is undetermined. In DNA form, the CDR3 reads TGTGCCAGCCAAAGGGTAGCCGACTCCTACGAGCAGTACTTC. The encoded protein is CASQRVADSYEQYF.